One and the same sample provided the 18 T cell receptor beta chains below, sequenced in a study of control samples from healthy donors and cancer patients. Only in-frame clones appear in the TCRdb table, and some are missing; sequencing was by immunoSEQ multiplex PCR. The sample contains around 110,000 clones, 70% to 90% of which appear only once. The source material was blood. The origin of the receptors is a woman in her 70s in good health.

This sequence joins TRBV5-8 and TRBJ1-5, with 11 bases lining up with TRBD1. Germline CDR1 SGHTS, CDR2 YDEGEE. V lost 3 bases, J lost 4 bases, and 3 bases stayed unmatched. The CDR3 contains 15 residues. For the CDR3, the DNA is TGTGCCAGCAGCTCTGGGACAGGGGGAAATCAGCCCCAGCATTTT. Protein product: CASSSGTGGNQPQHF.

V and J are TRBV11-2 and TRBJ2-5, with D unclear. V gave up 1 base and J gave up 5 bases, with 5 bases separating them. The CDR3 totals 12 residues. In germline, CDR1 is SGHAT, CDR2 FQNNGV. CDR3 bases: TGTGCCAGCAGCTTAGGTTGGGAGACCCAGTACTTC. As protein: CASSLGWETQYF.

In its sample, this clone was seen a few times. The chain combines TRBV7-9 with TRBJ2-3; D gene unclear. CDR3 size: 13 residues. Germline V lookup: CDR1 SEHNR, CDR2 FQNEAQ (reference sequence). V dropped 1 base and J dropped 6 bases, with 8 bases sitting between them. The CDR3 nucleotides read TGTGCCAGCAGCTTAGTAAGCTTGGATACGCAGTATTTT. Encoded protein: CASSLVSLDTQYF.

The V and J genes are TRBV5-5 and TRBJ1-4; 9 positions agree with TRBD1. V gave up 0 bases and J gave up 5 bases; unmatched junction bases: 2. Germline V gene lookup returns CDR1 SGHKS and CDR2 YYEKEE (reference sequence). This CDR3 spans 15 amino acids. The CDR3 DNA follows: TGTGCCAGCAGCTTGGGGGGACAGGGAAATGAAAAACTGTTTTTT. Translating it yields CASSLGGQGNEKLFF.

V is TRBV11-2 and J is TRBJ1-4; D uncertain. The germline CDR1 and CDR2 sequences are SGHAT and FQNNGV. This CDR3 comprises 15 residues. With 5 bases removed from V and 4 bases from J, the gap between germline ends came to 14 bases. CDR3 coding DNA: TGTGCCAGCAGCCCAGACGGACGGTTTAATGAAAAACTGTTTTTT. Residues: CASSPDGRFNEKLFF.

The chain joins TRBV10-1 to TRBJ1-1, with a tentative D call TRBD1 (5 bases). The V gene's germline CDR1 is WNHNN and CDR2 SYGVQD (reference sequence). This CDR3 spans 13 amino acids. V was pared by 3 bases and J by 11 bases, with 16 bases between. CDR3 bases: TGCGCCAGCAGTGAAGGGTTCGCAGGGAAGGCTTTCTTT. Translating it yields CASSEGFAGKAFF.

V is TRBV10-2 and J is TRBJ1-5; tentative D call: TRBD1 (6 bases). The germline CDR1 and CDR2 sequences are WSHSY and SAAADI. Trimming removed 5 bases from V and 7 bases from J, with 15 bases in between. The CDR3 covers 14 residues. The CDR3 reads CASSSPGGRQPQHF. The DNA for the CDR3 is TGCGCCAGCAGTTCTCCGGGGGGCAGACAGCCCCAGCATTTT.

The J gene is TRBJ1-2, the V gene TRBV6-5; 7 positions agree with TRBD1. The CDR3 spans 13 residues. V dropped 7 bases and J dropped 2; count of bases not matched to a gene: 4. CDR1 and CDR2 from the germline V gene are MNHEY and SVGAGI. The CDR3 protein is CASTRQGNYGYTF. CDR3 nucleotides: TGTGCCAGCACCCGACAGGGAAACTATGGCTACACCTTC.

This chain connects TRBV29-1 to TRBJ1-4; D ambiguous. V gave up 4 bases and J gave up 2 bases, with 8 bases separating them. The CDR3 has 13 amino acids. Germline CDR1 reads SQVTM; CDR2 reads ANQGSEA. CDR3 nucleotide sequence: TGCAGCGTTGGCCGGGGTACTAATGAAAAACTGTTTTTT. Amino acid sequence: CSVGRGTNEKLFF. Supplemented by reference TRBV29-1 and TRBJ1-4, the full variable domain reads SAVISQKPSRDICQRGTSLTIQCQVDSQVTMMFWYRQQPGQSLTLIATANQGSEATYESGFVIDKFPISRPNLTFSTLTVSNMSPEDSSIYLCSVGRGTNEKLFFGSGTQLSVL.

V gene TRBV13 combines with J gene TRBJ2-1; unclear D gene. The ends were cut back, 1 base at V and 0 bases at J, with 4 bases in the middle. Germline lookup yields CDR1 PRHDT and CDR2 FYEKMQ (reference sequence). This CDR3 has 14 residues. The CDR3 region is CASSLAASYNEQFF. The CDR3 DNA follows: TGTGCCAGCAGCTTAGCGGCCTCCTACAATGAGCAGTTCTTC.

The CDR3 loop is CASSLGPHGGTDTQYF. The CDR3 coding sequence is TGTGCCAGCAGCTTAGGACCCCACGGGGGGACAGATACGCAGTATTTT. V gene TRBV7-2 combines with J gene TRBJ2-3; TRBD2 matches 7 bases. Per germline, CDR1 SGHTA and CDR2 FQGNSA. The CDR3 is 16 residues long. The V and J ends lost 1 base and 3 bases, in that order; junction bases with no gene match: 7.

The chain links TRBV27 to TRBJ1-2; tentative D call: TRBD1 (5 bases). CDR3 size: 15 residues. V was pared by 2 bases and J by 7 bases, with 17 bases between. CDR1 MNHEY and CDR2 SMNVEV come from the germline V gene (reference sequence). CDR3 amino acids: CASSLDRGEEGGYTF. The CDR3 nucleotides are TGTGCCAGCAGTTTAGATAGAGGGGAGGAGGGTGGCTACACCTTC.

The chain uses TRBV6-2 or TRBV6-3 and TRBJ2-1; 7 bases are shared with TRBD2. The CDR3 consists of 15 residues. The V segment lost 5 bases and the J segment 7 bases; nucleotides outside the gene matches: 11. The germline V gene has CDR1 MNHEY and CDR2 SVGEGT. The CDR3, as DNA: TGTGCCAGCAGTCAAAGCGGGGCCCCCCCTAATGAGCAGTTCTTC. Amino acids: CASSQSGAPPNEQFF.

This rearrangement joins TRBV7-3 to TRBJ2-5, with 12 bases fitting TRBD1. The CDR3 extends over 14 amino acids. The germline CDR1 and CDR2 sequences are SGHTA and FQGTGA. The junction had 6 bases not matched to a gene; V was cut back by 6 bases and J by 7 bases. CDR3 sequence (DNA): TGTGCCAGCAGTCGGGACAGGGGGCCGGGGACCCAGTACTTC. The encoded protein is CASSRDRGPGTQYF.

V gene TRBV5-1 combines with J gene TRBJ2-3, with no clear D. The CDR3 covers 15 residues. In germline, CDR1 is SGHRS, CDR2 YFSETQ. Deletions cut 1 base from V and 0 bases from J, with 9 bases between. The CDR3 reads CASSLFRSSTDTQYF. DNA for the CDR3: TGCGCCAGCAGCTTGTTCAGGTCGAGCACAGATACGCAGTATTTT.

The chain carries TRBV7-6 and TRBJ1-2; no clear D. The V end lost 1 base, the J end lost 0 bases, and 12 bases lay between the germline ends. Germline CDR1 SGHVS, CDR2 FNYEAQ. This CDR3 contains 16 residues. CDR3 DNA: TGTGCCAGCAGCTTAGGGAGGTTGGCAGCTAACTATGGCTACACCTTC. This encodes CASSLGRLAANYGYTF.

The chain couples TRBV10-3 to TRBJ1-2; 10 nucleotides agree with TRBD1. The V and J ends lost 11 bases and 7 bases, in that order; junction bases with no gene match: 10. Looked up from germline, CDR1 is ENHRY and CDR2 is SYGVKD. The CDR3 extends over 13 amino acids. CDR3 coding DNA: TGTGCCGTCGAGGGACAGGGGTTCGTTGGCTACACCTTC. Amino acids: CAVEGQGFVGYTF.

This chain connects TRBV6-5 to TRBJ1-6, with a weak D call TRBD1 (5 bases). Germline V gene lookup returns CDR1 MNHEY and CDR2 SVGAGI. CDR3 size: 15 residues. Trimming stripped 0 bases from V and 6 bases from J, with 9 bases between. Here the CDR3 reads CASSYSGRSNSPLHF. The CDR3, as DNA: TGTGCCAGCAGTTACTCGGGACGGAGTAATTCACCCCTCCACTTT.